A single sample gave rise to the 5 T cell receptor beta chains below, sequenced in a study of control samples from healthy donors and cancer patients. Produced via immunoSEQ multiplex PCR; TCRdb's table is partial and in-frame only. In the table there are 60,000 to 75,000 clones, roughly 85% of which are singletons. The sequenced material came from blood. Source of these receptors: a man aged 35 to 55 in good health.

The V gene is TRBV18, the J gene TRBJ1-1; no firm D call. Per germline, CDR1 KGHSH and CDR2 LQKENI. Trimming left V 6 bases short and J 1 base short, with 9 bases between. The CDR3 spans 13 residues. The CDR3 region has the DNA TGTGCCAGCTCCGCGCACGGGAACACTGAAGCTTTCTTT. Translated, it gives CASSAHGNTEAFF.

This chain joins TRBV7-8 and TRBJ1-1; D might be TRBD1 (5 bases). CDR3 length equals 15 residues. Germline assignment: CDR1 SGHVS and CDR2 FQNEAQ. Trimming removed 3 bases at V and 0 bases at J, with 11 bases between. The DNA of the CDR3 is TGTGCCAGCAGCTTCCTCAGGGAACTGAACACTGAAGCTTTCTTT. Translating gives CASSFLRELNTEAFF.

This chain links TRBV6-2 or TRBV6-3 with TRBJ2-1; possibly TRBD2 for D (6 bases). Trimming stripped 4 bases from V and 6 bases from J, with 16 bases between. Germline V lookup: CDR1 MNHEY, CDR2 SVGEGT. CDR3 length equals 15 residues. This CDR3 is CASSFAGPGSNEQFF. CDR3 DNA: TGTGCCAGCAGTTTTGCGGGACCCGGCTCCAATGAGCAGTTCTTC.

The chain uses TRBV7-9 and TRBJ2-1; tentatively, D is TRBD1 (6 bases). CDR1 is SEHNR and CDR2 is FQNEAQ in the germline V gene (reference sequence). CDR3 length: 11 residues. V was clipped by 5 bases and J by 13 bases, with 12 bases between them. The CDR3 spells CASSPDRRQFF. The CDR3 DNA follows: TGTGCCAGCAGCCCTGACAGGAGACAGTTCTTC.

The rearrangement joins TRBV7-2 to TRBJ1-2, with D hard to call. Deletions cut 4 bases from V and 1 base from J, with 13 bases between. The V gene's germline CDR1 is SGHTA and CDR2 FQGNSA. The CDR3 runs to 15 residues. The DNA of the CDR3 is TGTGCCAGCAGCTCAAACCCACAGAATAACTATGGCTACACCTTC. Translated, it gives CASSSNPQNNYGYTF.